This T cell receptor (beta chain) comes out of a study of blood T cell repertoires in COVID-19 (dated by TCRdb to about 2020). Notes on the research overall: Samples from collaborators originated in the United States, Italy and Spain and spanned both the acute and convalescent phases of COVID-19. The prospective study material was composed of cDNA or gDNA derived from T cells, B-cell-depleted T cells, or PBMCs. Subjects who had been exposed to COVID-19, were actively infected with it, or had recovered from it provided the deeply sampled blood TCRbeta repertoires that made up the dataset. The repertoires were released in a freely available public database intended as a resource for research on the immune response to SARS-CoV-2. Samples came from the ongoing ImmuneRACE study (first 160 participants) plus 1,254 subjects from 6 global collaborators. Nearly every sample came with metadata listing a de-identified subject ID, COVID-19 status, age in years and sex. Where available, HLA class I and class II types were obtained from metadata supplied by the sample provider rather than from assay-based typing. What the study reported, not specific to this receptor: The quantity of clinical and demographic metadata differed by source and by participant and was supplied without curation.

TCRbeta CDR3 regions were amplified from genomic DNA by means of the immunoSEQ Assay, a bias-controlled multiplex PCR. Turning to the authors' computational methods: Nucleated cell counts per sample were estimated from amplification of reference gene primers within the assay. To quantify the absolute abundance of each unique TCRbeta CDR3 rearrangement, sequence reads were collapsed and filtered. Productive Simpson clonality was computed per sample as the square root of Simpson's diversity index over productive rearrangements. Held by TCRdb, this immuneACCESS table contains in-frame sequences only and omits some clones. Under half of the omission traces to an unresolved V gene where checked; the cause of the rest is unknown. The D gene and trimming were derived from the DNA, and the V and J assignments and clone size from that table. The sample table lists under 150,000 clones, around 80% of them with a count of one. The ten biggest clones cover less than 14% of the sample.

The collaborating institutions used their own protocols to collect whole blood in K2EDTA tubes. For TCRbeta analysis, collaborators shipped samples in one of three forms: frozen whole blood, isolated PBMCs, or DNA extracted from either of those sample types. Of note for this clone: Its specific antigen is unknown. No base quality values were provided; no much bigger clone lies one nucleotide off.

The specimen was peripheral blood. The source of this sequence is a human donor in a cohort sampled during active COVID-19.

Here is the DNA: TGTGCCAGCAGCCGGGTTCAGGGGAACACTGAAGCTTTCTTT. This encodes CASSRVQGNTEAFF. Here the chain combines TRBV6-5 and TRBJ1-1; the D gene is perhaps TRBD1, from 5 matching bases. The CDR3 numbers 14 residues from cysteine through phenylalanine. Just the 42-base CDR3 DNA is kept, in frame starting at base 1. At the junction V is shortened by 6 bases and J by 1 base, with 12 bases in between. Taken from the germline V gene, the CDR1 and CDR2 loops are MNHEY and SVGAGI.